This T cell receptor (beta chain) was captured in a study of blood T cell repertoires in COVID-19. Data came from immunoSEQ multiplex PCR; TCRdb stores just in-frame clones and leaves some out. This sample has approximately 200,000 clones, with 85% found just once. As concerns this clone: A read error may account for a junction end that differs from germline.

There are 14 residues in the CDR3. Germline V gives CDR1 MGHDK, CDR2 SYGVNS. Recovered Cohort 3 donors showed two negative PCRs, clearance, or symptom resolution. This chain connects TRBV25-1 to TRBJ2-3; TRBD2 might be the D (5 bases). This sequence was found in a man in his forties who had recovered from COVID-19. The specimen sequenced was PBMCs or T cells enriched from blood (not recorded which). Written as DNA, the CDR3 is TGTGCCAGCAGCGAATGGCTGGGCGGGGATACGCAGTATTTT. This encodes CASSEWLGGDTQYF.